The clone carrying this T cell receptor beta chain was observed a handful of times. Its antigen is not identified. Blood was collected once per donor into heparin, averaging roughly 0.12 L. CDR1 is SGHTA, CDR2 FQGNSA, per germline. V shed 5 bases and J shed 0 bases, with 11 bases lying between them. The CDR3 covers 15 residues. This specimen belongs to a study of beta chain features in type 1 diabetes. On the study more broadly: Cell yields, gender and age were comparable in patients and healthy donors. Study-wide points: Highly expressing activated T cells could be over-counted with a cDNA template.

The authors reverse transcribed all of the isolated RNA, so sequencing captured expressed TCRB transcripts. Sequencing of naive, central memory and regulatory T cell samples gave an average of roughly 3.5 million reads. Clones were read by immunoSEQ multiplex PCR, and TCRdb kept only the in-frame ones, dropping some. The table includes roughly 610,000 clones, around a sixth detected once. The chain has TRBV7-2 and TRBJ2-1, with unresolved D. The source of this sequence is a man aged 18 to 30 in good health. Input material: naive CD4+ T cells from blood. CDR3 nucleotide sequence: TGTGCCAGCAGCGCCCGTATGAGCTCCTACAATGAGCAGTTCTTC. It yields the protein CASSARMSSYNEQFF.